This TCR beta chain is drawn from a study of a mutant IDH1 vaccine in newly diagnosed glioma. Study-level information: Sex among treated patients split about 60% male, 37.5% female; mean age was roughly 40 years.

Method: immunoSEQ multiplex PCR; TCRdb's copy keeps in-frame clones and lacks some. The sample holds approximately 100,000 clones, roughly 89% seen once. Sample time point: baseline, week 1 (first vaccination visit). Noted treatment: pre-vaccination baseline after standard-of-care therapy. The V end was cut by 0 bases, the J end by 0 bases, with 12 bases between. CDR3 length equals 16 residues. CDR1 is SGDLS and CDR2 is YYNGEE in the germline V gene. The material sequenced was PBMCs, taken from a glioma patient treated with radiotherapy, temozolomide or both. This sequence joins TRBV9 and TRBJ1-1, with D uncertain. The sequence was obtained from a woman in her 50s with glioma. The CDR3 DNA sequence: TGTGCCAGCAGCGTAGTAGATGGCGGACTGAACACTGAAGCTTTCTTT. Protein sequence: CASSVVDGGLNTEAFF.